A selection of T cell receptor beta chains follows, all from one sample in a study of T cell changes during pregnancy in multiple sclerosis. Clones were read by immunoSEQ multiplex PCR, and TCRdb kept only the in-frame ones, dropping some. The data show approximately 37,000 clones, roughly 94% seen once. The sample here was peripheral blood, taken in the third trimester of pregnancy. These receptors were collected from a female donor with multiple sclerosis, enrolled in a pregnancy study. The CDR3 runs from the conserved cysteine through the conserved F or W. The D gene is left open where the match is weak. Rows may omit the clone size; those that give it use once, few, many or a size class.

clone_size	j_call	v_call	d_call	cdr3_aa	cdr3_nt
.	TRBJ2-5	TRBV5-1	TRBD2	CASSLSRVAGLETQYF	TGCGCCAGCAGCTTGTCACGGGTAGCGGGACTGGAGACCCAGTACTTC
.	TRBJ1-1	TRBV7-9	TRBD1	CASSLGGQGASAFF	TGTGCCAGCAGCTTAGGGGGACAGGGGGCCTCAGCTTTCTTT
.	TRBJ2-3	TRBV10-3	TRBD2	CAIRPTSVSTDTQYF	TGTGCCATCAGGCCAACTAGCGTAAGCACAGATACGCAGTATTTT
.	TRBJ2-1	TRBV5-1	.	CASSLEDSLGNEQFF	TGCGCCAGCAGCTTGGAGGACAGCCTCGGCAATGAGCAGTTCTTC
.	TRBJ2-3	TRBV19	.	CASTTRGMEQYF	TGTGCCAGCACCACCCGGGGTATGGAGCAGTATTTT
once	TRBJ1-1	TRBV27	.	CASSPLVVNTEAFF	TGTGCCAGCAGTCCACTGGTAGTGAACACTGAAGCTTTCTTT
.	TRBJ1-2	TRBV18	.	CASSPSPDGGYTF	TGTGCCAGCTCACCAAGCCCCGATGGTGGCTACACCTTC
.	TRBJ2-7	TRBV7-9	.	CASSDDSYEQYF	TGTGCCAGCAGCGACGACAGCTACGAGCAGTACTTC
.	TRBJ2-7	TRBV6-1	TRBD1	CASRRGQIMTYEQYF	TGTGCCAGCAGGAGGGGACAGATAATGACCTACGAGCAGTACTTC
.	TRBJ1-1	TRBV4-1	TRBD1	CASSQVPTGGGTEAFF	TGCGCCAGCAGCCAAGTCCCAACAGGGGGCGGGACTGAAGCTTTCTTT
.	TRBJ2-3	TRBV9	.	CASSVGGQGTDTQYF	TGTGCCAGCAGCGTAGGGGGCCAAGGAACAGATACGCAGTATTTT
.	TRBJ2-5	TRBV7-9	.	CASSFSAQETQYF	TGTGCCAGCAGCTTCAGCGCCCAAGAGACCCAGTACTTC
.	TRBJ2-7	TRBV27	TRBD1	CASSFGTGYYEQYF	TGTGCCAGCAGTTTTGGGACAGGGTACTACGAGCAGTACTTC
.	TRBJ2-7	TRBV9	TRBD1	CASSPGRDRGHEQYF	TGTGCCAGCAGCCCCGGCCGGGACAGGGGACACGAGCAGTACTTC
.	TRBJ1-5	TRBV19	.	CASSIGGSGDQPQHF	TGTGCCAGTAGTATAGGGGGGTCAGGGGATCAGCCCCAGCATTTT
.	TRBJ1-2	TRBV30	.	CAWSVLGARGYTF	TGTGCCTGGAGTGTACTGGGGGCACGTGGCTACACCTTC
.	TRBJ2-1	TRBV5-1	TRBD1	CASSPGSGQGYNEQFF	TGCGCCAGCAGCCCGGGGTCGGGACAGGGGTACAATGAGCAGTTCTTC
.	TRBJ1-1	TRBV28	.	CASTTGPGTEAFF	TGTGCCAGCACCACAGGGCCCGGGACTGAAGCTTTCTTT
.	TRBJ2-3	TRBV19	.	CASSILPTFARDTDTQYF	TGTGCCAGTAGTATACTTCCCACATTTGCCAGGGACACAGATACGCAGTATTTT
.	TRBJ1-1	TRBV28	.	CASRAPTTGHTEAFF	TGTGCCAGCAGGGCCCCCACCACAGGGCACACTGAAGCTTTCTTT
.	TRBJ2-1	TRBV30	.	CAWSVGLPNNEQFF	TGTGCCTGGAGTGTTGGACTACCTAACAATGAGCAGTTCTTC
.	TRBJ2-3	TRBV9	TRBD2	CASSLAGSTDTQYF	TGTGCCAGCAGCCTAGCGGGAAGCACAGATACGCAGTATTTT
once	TRBJ1-5	TRBV6-1	TRBD1	CASSEGTGYQPQHF	TGTGCCAGCAGTGAGGGGACAGGGTACCAGCCCCAGCATTTT
.	TRBJ2-1	TRBV7-9	TRBD1	CASNWDRGSDEQFF	TGTGCCAGCAATTGGGACAGGGGTAGTGATGAGCAGTTCTTC
.	TRBJ1-2	TRBV7-9	.	CASSTSGDIGYGYTF	TGTGCCAGCAGCACGAGCGGGGACATAGGCTATGGCTACACCTTC
.	TRBJ2-1	TRBV7-9	.	CASSPRGVGDEQFF	TGTGCCAGCAGTCCCAGAGGTGTCGGGGATGAGCAGTTCTTC
once	TRBJ2-1	TRBV19	TRBD2	CASSNGLAVSYNEQFF	TGTGCCAGTAGTAACGGACTAGCGGTTTCCTACAATGAGCAGTTCTTC
.	TRBJ1-4	TRBV10-3	.	CAISESKAGLNEKLFF	TGTGCCATCAGTGAGTCGAAGGCAGGGCTTAATGAAAAACTGTTTTTT
.	TRBJ2-4	TRBV27	TRBD2	CASSFTSGGGLAKNIQYF	TGTGCCAGCAGTTTCACTAGCGGGGGAGGACTAGCCAAAAACATTCAGTACTTC
.	TRBJ1-1	TRBV9	.	CASSVGRGTGGTFF	.
.	TRBJ1-1	TRBV7-7	.	CASSSDTNTEAFF	TGTGCCAGCAGTTCCGACACGAACACTGAAGCTTTCTTT
.	TRBJ2-3	TRBV5-5	.	CASTQLRNPAQYF	TGTGCCAGCACCCAACTACGTAACCCAGCGCAGTATTTT
.	TRBJ2-7	TRBV28	.	CASSDRRDKKTYEQYF	TGTGCCAGCAGCGACCGCCGGGACAAAAAAACCTACGAGCAGTACTTC
.	TRBJ2-1	TRBV28	TRBD2	CASTQRPSGTGEQFF	TGTGCCAGCACCCAAAGGCCTAGCGGGACGGGTGAGCAGTTCTTC
.	TRBJ2-5	TRBV7-2	TRBD2	CASSSRTSGKETQYF	TGTGCCAGCAGCTCAAGGACTAGCGGTAAAGAGACCCAGTACTTC
few	TRBJ2-2	TRBV6-1	TRBD2	CASSWTSGDTGELFF	TGTGCCAGCAGTTGGACTAGCGGGGATACCGGGGAGCTGTTTTTT
.	TRBJ2-7	TRBV7-6	TRBD2	CASSLVGEGPYEQYF	TGTGCCAGCAGCTTAGTGGGGGAGGGCCCTTACGAGCAGTACTTC
.	TRBJ1-6	TRBV18	TRBD1	CASSTLGTGYNDSPLHF	TGTGCCAGCTCAACCCTCGGGACAGGGTACAACGATTCACCCCTCCACTTT
.	TRBJ2-2	TRBV6-5	TRBD1	CASRPQGAHGELFF	TGTGCCAGCAGGCCACAGGGGGCACACGGGGAGCTGTTTTTT
.	TRBJ2-3	TRBV9	.	CASSHVYPLSGTRPDTQYF	TGTGCCAGCAGCCACGTATATCCTCTCTCGGGAACGAGGCCAGATACGCAGTATTTT
.	TRBJ2-5	TRBV5-1	TRBD1	CASSLGDRDQETQYF	TGCGCCAGCAGCTTGGGTGACAGGGACCAAGAGACCCAGTACTTC
.	TRBJ1-4	TRBV11-2	.	CASSLAGGVEKLFF	TGTGCCAGCAGCTTAGCTGGGGGCGTTGAAAAACTGTTTTTT
.	TRBJ2-5	TRBV25-1	TRBD2	CASRSGGGAGETQYF	TGTGCCAGCAGGAGCGGCGGGGGGGCGGGAGAGACCCAGTACTTC
.	TRBJ1-1	TRBV6-5	.	CASSPSTRMNTEAFF	TGTGCCAGCAGTCCCTCGACAAGGATGAACACTGAAGCTTTCTTT
.	TRBJ1-1	TRBV6-6	TRBD1	CASSLQTGGIRAFF	TGTGCCAGCAGTCTACAAACAGGGGGCATAAGAGCTTTCTTT
.	TRBJ1-4	TRBV28	.	CASNNSGERGEKLFF	TGTGCCAGCAATAATTCGGGGGAGAGAGGTGAAAAACTGTTTTTT
.	TRBJ1-2	TRBV6-1	TRBD1	CASSSDRGYGYTF	TGTGCCAGCAGTTCGGACAGGGGCTATGGCTACACCTTC
.	TRBJ2-1	TRBV27	.	CASRDIASYNEQFF	TGTGCCAGCAGGGACATCGCGAGTTACAATGAGCAGTTCTTC
.	TRBJ2-7	TRBV19	TRBD2	CASSTRAGIYEQYF	TGTGCCAGTAGTACAAGAGCGGGAATCTACGAGCAGTACTTC
.	TRBJ2-3	TRBV27	TRBD1	CASSGGRDRGTDTQYF	TGTGCCAGCAGTGGGGGACGGGACAGGGGCACAGATACGCAGTATTTT
.	TRBJ2-3	TRBV5-1	.	CASSFIQTTDTQYF	TGCGCCAGCAGCTTTATACAGACCACAGATACGCAGTATTTT
.	TRBJ1-1	TRBV5-6	TRBD1	CASSRGQGLISEAFF	TGTGCCAGCAGCAGGGGACAGGGTTTGATTTCTGAAGCTTTCTTT
.	TRBJ2-7	TRBV19	.	CASSAYRETYEQYF	TGTGCCAGTAGTGCGTACAGGGAAACCTACGAGCAGTACTTC
.	TRBJ2-7	TRBV27	.	CASSTITQMGLNSYEQYF	TGTGCCAGCAGTACCATCACCCAGATGGGCCTCAATTCCTACGAGCAGTACTTC
.	TRBJ2-3	TRBV7-3	.	CASSLKGIWWYF	TGTGCCAGCAGCTTAAAGGGGATTTGGTGGTATTTT